The sequence of this TCR beta chain was determined in a study of blood T cells in healthy people across ages. Points from the study as a whole: Long-lived and aged donors differed, with more naive CD4+ cells and higher diversity in the long-lived.

Per germline, CDR1 LGHNA and CDR2 YSLEER. V lost 0 bases to trimming and J lost 5 bases; unmatched junction nucleotides: 5. CDR3 length: 15 residues. Comment on this clonotype: Antigen specificity is unknown.

Primers used in a second PCR of about 6 to 11 cycles were a sample-barcoded 5' primer and a J-beta primer mix. TCRdb re-analysed the 5' RACE reads in MiXCR, keeping a single row per CDR3 protein. The sample lists 1,800,000 or so distinct CDR3 sequences; approximately 39% were seen once. Per sample, no less than 6 micrograms of total RNA were extracted. The sample was blood. The chain uses TRBV4-3 and TRBJ2-5, with 8 bases fitting TRBD1. The TCR originated in a human donor in good health. This CDR3 reads CASSQERTGMETQYF. The CDR3 coding sequence is TGCGCCAGCAGCCAAGAGAGGACAGGGATGGAGACCCAGTACTTC.